These 2 T cell receptor beta chains share one sample of origin, sequenced in a study of shared clonotypes between healthy human individuals. Terminally differentiated effector memory CD45RA+ cells were excluded by CCR7 positive selection of CD45RO-negative cells. Assay used: immunoSEQ multiplex PCR; TCRdb lists only in-frame clones, some missing. The sample has 500,000 to 700,000 clones; roughly 95% are singletons. The sample comprised naive CD8+ T cells sorted from blood. The receptors derive from a woman between 25 and 40 years old in good health.

The chain has TRBV7-8 and TRBJ2-5; D unresolved. The tail of the sequence fits TRBJ2-7 better, so the J call may be wrong. The germline gives CDR1 SGHVS, CDR2 FQNEAQ. This CDR3 is 13 amino acids long. The CDR3 DNA is TGTGCCAGCAGCTTCCCGATATCATACGAGCAGTACTTC. As protein: CASSFPISYEQYF.

The rearrangement links TRBV5-1 to TRBJ1-3; D is uncertain. This CDR3 spans 13 amino acids. The V gene's germline CDR1 is SGHRS and CDR2 YFSETQ. V was shortened by 0 bases and J by 2 bases, with 3 bases between the two germline ends. The DNA of the CDR3 is TGCGCCAGCAGCTTGGCCCCTGGAAACACCATATATTTT. Amino acid sequence: CASSLAPGNTIYF. Variable domain in full (rest from reference TRBV5-1 and TRBJ1-3): KAGVTQTPRYLIKTRGQQVTLSCSPISGHRSVSWYQQTPGQGLQFLFEYFSETQRNKGNFPGRFSGRQFSNSRSEMNVSTLELGDSALYLCASSLAPGNTIYFGEGSWLTVV.